One and the same sample provided the 14 T cell receptor beta chains below, sequenced in a study of STAT5B mutations in CD4+ large granular lymphocyte leukemia. Produced via immunoSEQ multiplex PCR; TCRdb's table is partial and in-frame only. The sample yields under 40,000 clones, roughly three quarters seen once. Sequenced sample: CD4+ T cells from blood buffy coats. These receptors all stem from a human donor in good health.

V and J are TRBV7-9 and TRBJ1-5; a possible D gene is TRBD1 (5 bases). CDR1 and CDR2 from the germline V gene are SEHNR and FQNEAQ (reference sequence). CDR3 size: 14 residues. Trimming left V 1 base short and J 7 bases short, with 11 bases between. The CDR3 region is CASSLGTPGQPQHF. The CDR3 DNA reads TGTGCCAGCAGCTTAGGGACTCCAGGGCAGCCCCAGCATTTT.

This clone occurred a few times. The V call is TRBV18, the J call TRBJ2-7, with no clear D. V shed 2 bases and J shed 2 bases, with 7 bases lying between them. Germline V gene data show CDR1 as KGHSH and CDR2 as LQKENI. The CDR3 has 13 amino acids. In DNA form, the CDR3 reads TGTGCCAGCTCACCAGGCGTAACCTACGAGCAGTACTTC. Its protein product is CASSPGVTYEQYF.

The CDR3 spells CAWTKGLGQTYEQYF. The CDR3 coding sequence is TGTGCCTGGACCAAGGGCCTGGGACAGACCTACGAGCAGTACTTC. The chain couples TRBV30 to TRBJ2-7, with 7 positions matching TRBD1. The V segment lost 4 bases and the J segment 2 bases; nucleotides outside the gene matches: 11. Germline V gene lookup returns CDR1 GTSNPN and CDR2 SVGIG (reference sequence). This CDR3 has 15 residues. The whole variable domain, filled in from reference TRBV30 and TRBJ2-7, reads SQTIHQWPATLVQPVGSPLSLECTVEGTSNPNLYWYRQAAGRGLQLLFYSVGIGQISSEVPQNLSASRPQDRQFILSSKKLLLSDSGFYLCAWTKGLGQTYEQYFGPGTRLTVT.

This clone was seen only a few times. The J gene is TRBJ1-1, the V gene TRBV18; D gene ambiguous. The V end was cut by 5 bases, the J end by 7 bases, with 11 bases between. This CDR3 is built from 12 residues. Germline assignment: CDR1 KGHSH and CDR2 LQKENI. The CDR3 region has the DNA TGTGCCAGCTCATCTTTTACGGGTGAAGCTTTCTTT. It yields the protein CASSSFTGEAFF.

This sequence joins TRBV6-5 and TRBJ1-5, with 9 bases aligning to TRBD1. J gave up 1 base and V 4 bases, and 5 bases lay outside the gene matches. The germline V gene encodes CDR1 MNHEY and CDR2 SVGAGI. CDR3 size: 16 residues. DNA for the CDR3: TGTGCCAGCAGTTCCACGGGGACAGGGAGCAATCAGCCCCAGCATTTT. Translated, it gives CASSSTGTGSNQPQHF.

V is TRBV4-3 and J is TRBJ1-1; no definite D call. Trimming stripped 0 bases from V and 7 bases from J, with 12 bases between. This CDR3 spans 14 amino acids. Germline CDR1 is LGHNA and CDR2 is YSLEER. The CDR3 bases are TGCGCCAGCAGCCAAGATACCTGGCAGATTGAAGCTTTCTTT. Residues: CASSQDTWQIEAFF.

The DNA of the CDR3 is TGTGCCAGCAGCTTAGGTCGCCTTGAGCAGTTCTTC. This gives the protein CASSLGRLEQFF. The chain is built from TRBV7-6 and TRBJ2-1, with D unresolved. Germline V gene data show CDR1 as SGHVS and CDR2 as FNYEAQ. This CDR3 region has 12 residues. V lost 1 base to trimming and J lost 9 bases, with 7 bases between them.

The chain recombines TRBV7-2 with TRBJ2-7; 11 bases match TRBD2. CDR3 length: 14 residues. Trimming took 8 bases from V and 6 from J; bases not matched to a gene: 9. Germline V gene data show CDR1 as SGHTA and CDR2 as FQGNSA. The CDR3 sequence is CASGLSGGAGEQYF. DNA for the CDR3: TGTGCCAGCGGGCTTAGCGGGGGGGCAGGCGAGCAGTACTTC. Full variable domain (outside the CDR3, taken from reference TRBV7-2 and TRBJ2-7): GAGVSQSPSNKVTEKGKDVELRCDPISGHTALYWYRQSLGQGLEFLIYFQGNSAPDKSGLPSDRFSAERTGGSVSTLTIQRTQQEDSAVYLCASGLSGGAGEQYFGPGTRLTVT.

This clone appeared once. This chain connects TRBV6-6 to TRBJ1-2; D not resolved. Trimming removed 2 bases from V and 8 bases from J, with 15 bases in between. Germline V gene lookup returns CDR1 MNHNY and CDR2 SVGAGI (reference sequence). The CDR3 spans 14 residues. CDR3 in amino acids: CASSYGRLDGGYTF. The CDR3, as DNA: TGTGCCAGCAGTTACGGGCGGCTAGATGGGGGCTACACCTTC.

The CDR3 DNA reads TGTGCCACCAGCCTGAGGACCGGGAGTCGGGGCAATCAGCCCCAGCATTTT. This encodes CATSLRTGSRGNQPQHF. This chain links TRBV15 with TRBJ1-5; D not resolved. CDR1 and CDR2 (germline): LNHNV, YYDKDF (reference sequence). V was cut by 5 bases and J by 2 bases, with 19 bases left in between. The CDR3 is 17 amino acids.

The J gene is TRBJ2-7, the V gene TRBV9; D might be TRBD1 (6 bases). The CDR3 has 16 residues. The germline gives CDR1 SGDLS, CDR2 YYNGEE. V was cut by 0 bases and J by 3 bases, with 16 bases left in between. CDR3 nucleotide sequence: TGTGCCAGCAGCGTAGGAGGGGGTAGCGTCGACTACGAGCAGTACTTC. The encoded protein is CASSVGGGSVDYEQYF.

The chain carries TRBV19 and TRBJ1-1, with D unresolved. V shed 5 bases and J shed 3 bases, with 13 bases lying between them. Germline-derived CDR1 and CDR2 are LNHDA and SQIVND (reference sequence). CDR3 length: 14 residues. In nucleotides, the CDR3 is TGTGCCAGTAGTTCCCCAGGCCCCTACACTGAAGCTTTCTTT. The encoded protein is CASSSPGPYTEAFF.

The CDR3 DNA reads TGTGCCAGCAGTGAGAAGGGGATGAGCTCTGGAAACACCATATATTTT. Translated: CASSEKGMSSGNTIYF. The chain uses TRBV2 and TRBJ1-3, with a weak D call TRBD1 (5 bases). The V and J ends lost 3 bases and 0 bases respectively, with 12 bases between them. In germline, CDR1 is SNHLY, CDR2 FYNNEI. This CDR3 has 16 residues. Complete variable domain (other parts from reference TRBV2 and TRBJ1-3): EPEVTQTPSHQVTQMGQEVILRCVPISNHLYFYWYRQILGQKVEFLVSFYNNEISEKSEIFDDQFSVERPDGSNFTLKIRSTKLEDSAMYFCASSEKGMSSGNTIYFGEGSWLTVV.

The chain carries TRBV7-2 and TRBJ1-5; 10 nucleotides agree with TRBD1. This CDR3 has 15 residues. Germline CDR1 is SGHTA and CDR2 is FQGNSA. Unmatched junction bases numbered 5, after V lost 2 bases and J lost 7 bases. CDR3: CASSLRGTGEQPQHF. The CDR3 nucleotides are TGTGCCAGCAGCTTAAGGGGGACAGGGGAACAGCCCCAGCATTTT.